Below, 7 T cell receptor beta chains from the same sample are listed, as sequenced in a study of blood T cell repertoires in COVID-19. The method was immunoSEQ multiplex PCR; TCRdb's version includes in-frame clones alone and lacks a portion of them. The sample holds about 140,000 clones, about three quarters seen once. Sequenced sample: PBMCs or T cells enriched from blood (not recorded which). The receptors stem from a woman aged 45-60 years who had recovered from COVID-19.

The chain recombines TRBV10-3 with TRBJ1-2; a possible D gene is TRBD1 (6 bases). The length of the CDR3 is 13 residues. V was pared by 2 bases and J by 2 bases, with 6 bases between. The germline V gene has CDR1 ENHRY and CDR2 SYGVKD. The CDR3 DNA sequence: TGTGCCATCAGTGAGGGACAGAACTATGGCTACACCTTC. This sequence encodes CAISEGQNYGYTF.

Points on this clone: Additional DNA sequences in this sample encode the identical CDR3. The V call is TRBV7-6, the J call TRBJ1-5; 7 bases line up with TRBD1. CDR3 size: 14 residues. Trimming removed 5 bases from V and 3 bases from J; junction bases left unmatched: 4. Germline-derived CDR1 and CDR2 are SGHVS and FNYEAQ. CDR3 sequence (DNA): TGTGCCAGCAGCCAACAGGGGTCCAATCAGCCCCAGCATTTT. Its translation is CASSQQGSNQPQHF.

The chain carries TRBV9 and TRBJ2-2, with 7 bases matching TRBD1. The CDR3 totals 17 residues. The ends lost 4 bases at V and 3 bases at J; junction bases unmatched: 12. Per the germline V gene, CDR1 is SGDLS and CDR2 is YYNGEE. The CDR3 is CASSPSGGRGYTGELFF. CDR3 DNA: TGTGCCAGCAGCCCCTCCGGTGGCAGGGGGTACACCGGGGAGCTGTTTTTT.

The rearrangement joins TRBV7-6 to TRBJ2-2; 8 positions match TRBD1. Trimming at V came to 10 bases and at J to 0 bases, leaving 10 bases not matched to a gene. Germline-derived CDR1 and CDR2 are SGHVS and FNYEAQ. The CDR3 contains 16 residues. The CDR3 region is CATATWTGSNTGELFF. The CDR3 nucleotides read TGTGCCACGGCGACTTGGACAGGGTCGAACACCGGGGAGCTGTTTTTT.

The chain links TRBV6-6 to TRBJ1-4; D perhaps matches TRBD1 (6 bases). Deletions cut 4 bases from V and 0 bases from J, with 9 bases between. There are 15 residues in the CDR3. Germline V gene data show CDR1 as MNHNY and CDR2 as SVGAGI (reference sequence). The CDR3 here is CASSLRTATNEKLFF. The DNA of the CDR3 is TGTGCCAGCAGTTTGAGGACAGCAACTAATGAAAAACTGTTTTTT.

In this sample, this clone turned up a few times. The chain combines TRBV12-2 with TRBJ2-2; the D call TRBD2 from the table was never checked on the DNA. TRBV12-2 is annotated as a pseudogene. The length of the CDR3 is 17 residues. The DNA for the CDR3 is TGTGCAAGTCGCTTAGCGACGGGACTAGCCCCCACCGGGGAGCTGTTTTTT. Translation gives CASRLATGLAPTGELFF.

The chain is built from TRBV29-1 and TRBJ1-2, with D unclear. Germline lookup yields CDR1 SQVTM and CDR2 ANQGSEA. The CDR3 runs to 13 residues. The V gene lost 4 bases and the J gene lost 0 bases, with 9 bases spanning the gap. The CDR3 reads CSVGLQANYGYTF. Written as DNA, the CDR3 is TGCAGCGTTGGTCTGCAGGCTAACTATGGCTACACCTTC.